This TCR beta chain was sequenced in a study of response to subunit inactivated influenza vaccine. In germline, CDR1 is LNHNV, CDR2 YYDKDF (reference sequence). The CDR3 is made up of 14 amino acids. V was cut by 0 bases and J by 2 bases, with 7 bases left in between. TCRdb re-analysed the RT-PCR reads in MiXCR, keeping a single row per CDR3 protein. This repertoire shows approximately 500,000 distinct CDR3 sequences, under 15% found once; its top ten account for roughly 13%. This clonotype has only a few counts. J is TRBJ2-5 and V is TRBV15; no clear D. The specimen was PBMCs from blood, collected about 6 weeks after vaccination. The clonotype originates from a man aged 50 to 59 who received an inactivated influenza vaccine. CDR3 in DNA: TGTGCCACCAGCAGAGACGCTAGGCAAGAGACCCAGTACTTC. This encodes CATSRDARQETQYF.